These 29 T cell receptor beta chains came from one sample sequenced in a study of blood T cell repertoires in COVID-19. TCRdb's copy holds only in-frame clones and misses some; the assay was immunoSEQ multiplex PCR. The sample records approximately 390,000 clones, 87% being singletons. Material for sequencing was peripheral blood. The receptors shown here come from an older woman with COVID-19, enrolled during active disease.

This clone has a single count. The chain couples TRBV7-3 to TRBJ2-2; the match to TRBD2 covers 7 bases. Germline V CDR1 and CDR2: SGHTA, FQGTGA. V dropped 8 bases and J dropped 6; count of bases not matched to a gene: 12. The length of the CDR3 is 15 residues. In nucleotides, the CDR3 is TGTGCCAGCGGACTTAGCGGGTCTGGGGCCGGGGAGCTGTTTTTT. It is translated as CASGLSGSGAGELFF.

Regarding this clone: A junction end diverges from the germline sequence, so it may reflect a read error. The chain couples TRBV19 to TRBJ2-2; no clear D. This CDR3 is built from 15 residues. Germline V gene lookup returns CDR1 LNHDA and CDR2 SQIVND (reference sequence). The CDR3 loop is CASSSEALNAGELFF. CDR3 in DNA: TGTGCCAGTAGTTCAGAGGCCCTGAACGCCGGGGAGCTGTTTTTT.

In the case of this clone: Different DNA sequences within this sample yield the same CDR3. The chain recombines TRBV6-5 with TRBJ2-7; no definite D call. The CDR3 consists of 12 residues. V lost 5 bases, J lost 0 bases, and 5 bases lay in between. Per germline, CDR1 MNHEY and CDR2 SVGAGI. The CDR3 sequence: CASSPSSYEQYF. As DNA, the CDR3 is TGTGCCAGCAGTCCGAGCTCCTACGAGCAGTACTTC.

The genes are TRBV21-1 and TRBJ2-3; TRBD2 is the table's D call and was not checked against the DNA. TRBV21-1 is a listed pseudogene. CDR3 length: 10 residues. Here the CDR3 reads CASESGPQYF. The CDR3 DNA reads as TGTGCCAGCGAGTCCGGTCCACAGTATTTT.

V gene TRBV19 combines with J gene TRBJ2-1; 10 bases fit TRBD2. The V segment lost 5 bases and the J segment 7 bases; nucleotides outside the gene matches: 5. Germline V lookup: CDR1 LNHDA, CDR2 SQIVND (reference sequence). This CDR3 comprises 14 residues. CDR3 bases: TGTGCCAGTAGTCCTTTGGGACTAGCGAATGAGCAGTTCTTC. The encoded protein is CASSPLGLANEQFF. Full variable domain (missing parts from reference TRBV19 and TRBJ2-1): DGGITQSPKYLFRKEGQNVTLSCEQNLNHDAMYWYRQDPGQGLRLIYYSQIVNDFQKGDIAEGYSVSREKKESFPLTVTSAQKNPTAFYLCASSPLGLANEQFFGPGTRLTVL.

V is TRBV7-8 and J is TRBJ2-7, with 8 bases fitting TRBD1. Trimming at V came to 0 bases and at J to 2 bases, leaving 3 bases not matched to a gene. The CDR3 contains 15 residues. Germline V CDR1 and CDR2: SGHVS, FQNEAQ. The CDR3 protein is CASSLAETGAYEQYF. The CDR3, as DNA: TGTGCCAGCAGCTTAGCGGAGACAGGGGCCTACGAGCAGTACTTC.

CDR3 sequence reads: CASSKNGTSENTGELFF. For the CDR3, the DNA is TGTGCCAGCAGCAAAAATGGGACTAGCGAGAACACCGGGGAGCTGTTTTTT. This rearrangement joins TRBV21-1 to TRBJ2-2; the D call TRBD2 from the table was never checked on the DNA. TRBV21-1 is listed as a pseudogene. The CDR3 length is 17 residues.

Concerning this clone itself: Other DNA sequences of this sample code for an identical CDR3. V usage is TRBV18 and J usage is TRBJ2-5; D is possibly TRBD2 (5 bases). There are 14 residues in the CDR3. Germline V lookup: CDR1 KGHSH, CDR2 LQKENI. Trimming shortened V by 6 bases and J by 2 bases, and 13 bases separated the two germline ends. The CDR3 loop is CASSPRELQETQYF. Written as DNA, the CDR3 is TGTGCCAGCTCTCCGAGGGAGTTGCAAGAGACCCAGTACTTC.

The chain recombines TRBV5-1 with TRBJ1-2, with TRBD1 matching 9 bases. The V and J ends lost 4 bases and 8 bases, in that order; junction bases with no gene match: 9. The CDR3 is made up of 14 amino acids. Germline V gene sequence: CDR1 SGHRS, CDR2 YFSETQ. Here the CDR3 DNA reads TGCGCCAGCAGCGTGTACAGGGGGCGGCAAGGCTACACCTTC. Protein product: CASSVYRGRQGYTF. The full variable domain, rest sourced from reference TRBV5-1 and TRBJ1-2, is KAGVTQTPRYLIKTRGQQVTLSCSPISGHRSVSWYQQTPGQGLQFLFEYFSETQRNKGNFPGRFSGRQFSNSRSEMNVSTLELGDSALYLCASSVYRGRQGYTFGSGTRLTVV.

This rearrangement joins TRBV11-2 to TRBJ2-1; TRBD1 might be the D (6 bases). Trimming shortened V by 1 base and J by 0 bases, and 7 bases separated the two germline ends. This CDR3 spans 15 amino acids. CDR1 is SGHAT, CDR2 FQNNGV, per germline. Here the CDR3 reads CASSLGRGSYNEQFF. DNA for the CDR3: TGTGCCAGCAGCTTAGGCAGGGGCTCCTACAATGAGCAGTTCTTC.

This rearrangement joins TRBV30 to TRBJ2-7, with a possible D match to TRBD1 (5 bases). Germline V gene sequence: CDR1 GTSNPN, CDR2 SVGIG (reference sequence). The V gene lost 5 bases and the J gene lost 2 bases, with 7 bases spanning the gap. CDR3 length equals 11 residues. CDR3 region: CAWGAAYEQYF. CDR3 nucleotide sequence: TGTGCCTGGGGGGCTGCCTACGAGCAGTACTTC.

This chain connects TRBV6-2 or TRBV6-3 to TRBJ1-2; no clear D gene. The V end lost 6 bases, the J end lost 4 bases, and 18 bases lay between the germline ends. CDR3 length: 15 residues. The germline V gene has CDR1 MNHEY and CDR2 SVGEGT. The DNA of the CDR3 is TGTGCCAGCAGCGCCACGGGGTCTTGGGGCTATGGCTACACCTTC. This translates into CASSATGSWGYGYTF.

The rearrangement links TRBV5-1 to TRBJ2-1, with 13 positions matching TRBD2. Germline V gene data show CDR1 as SGHRS and CDR2 as YFSETQ. With V trimmed by 4 bases and J by 7 bases, 8 bases remained unmatched. The CDR3 is made up of 16 amino acids. CDR3 sequence: CASSPPGLAGFNEQFF. The CDR3 coding sequence is TGCGCCAGCAGCCCCCCGGGACTAGCGGGGTTTAATGAGCAGTTCTTC.

V and J are TRBV11-2 and TRBJ2-7, with 7 positions matching TRBD1. The junction had 4 bases not matched to a gene; V was cut back by 5 bases and J by 3 bases. Germline CDR1 reads SGHAT; CDR2 reads FQNNGV. The CDR3 spans 13 residues. The CDR3, as DNA: TGTGCCAGCAGCGTGGGACAGAGCTACGAGCAGTACTTC. Its translation is CASSVGQSYEQYF.

The genes are TRBV19 and TRBJ2-1; D not resolved. V shed 1 base and J shed 3 bases, with 13 bases lying between them. CDR3 length equals 16 residues. CDR1 and CDR2 from the germline V gene are LNHDA and SQIVND (reference sequence). The CDR3 nucleotides are TGTGCCAGTAGTATAGGTAGCCAGTCCTTCTACAATGAGCAGTTCTTC. Amino acid sequence: CASSIGSQSFYNEQFF.

J is TRBJ1-1 and V is TRBV6-5; D not certain. This CDR3 is built from 15 residues. The V end lost 4 bases, the J end lost 1 base, and 13 bases lay between the germline ends. The V gene's germline CDR1 is MNHEY and CDR2 SVGAGI. The CDR3: CASSSPAGGNTEAFF. In DNA, the CDR3 is TGTGCCAGCAGTTCCCCCGCAGGAGGGAACACTGAAGCTTTCTTT.

The CDR3 spells CASSLSGGGQPQHF. The CDR3, as DNA: TGTGCCAGCAGCTTATCAGGGGGCGGTCAGCCCCAGCATTTT. The chain combines TRBV7-9 with TRBJ1-5, with TRBD1 identical over 8 bases. Germline trimming cut 2 bases from V and 6 bases from J; bases unmatched to any gene: 3. The CDR3 totals 14 residues. CDR1 is SEHNR and CDR2 is FQNEAQ in the germline V gene (reference sequence).

The chain employs TRBV5-1 and TRBJ2-7, with TRBD1 as a possible D gene (6 bases). The CDR3 is 12 residues long. The germline V and J ends were trimmed by 4 bases and 5 bases, with 10 bases remaining between them. Germline CDR1 and CDR2: SGHRS and YFSETQ. This CDR3 is CASSIAGDEQYF. The CDR3 nucleotides are TGCGCCAGCAGCATCGCAGGGGACGAGCAGTACTTC. The whole variable domain, filled in from reference TRBV5-1 and TRBJ2-7, reads KAGVTQTPRYLIKTRGQQVTLSCSPISGHRSVSWYQQTPGQGLQFLFEYFSETQRNKGNFPGRFSGRQFSNSRSEMNVSTLELGDSALYLCASSIAGDEQYFGPGTRLTVT.

The rearrangement links TRBV19 to TRBJ2-3; 8 bases agree with TRBD1. Germline V gene data show CDR1 as LNHDA and CDR2 as SQIVND (reference sequence). V lost 3 bases to trimming and J lost 1 base; unmatched junction nucleotides: 3. The CDR3 totals 15 residues. The CDR3 loop reads CASSIPGQGTDTQYF. The DNA for the CDR3 is TGTGCCAGTAGTATCCCGGGACAGGGCACAGATACGCAGTATTTT.

The chain joins TRBV6-5 to TRBJ1-1; weak D call: TRBD1 (6 bases). This CDR3 region has 14 residues. V lost 6 bases, J lost 1 base, and 12 bases lay in between. The germline V gene encodes CDR1 MNHEY and CDR2 SVGAGI. CDR3: CASSRGRKNTEAFF. CDR3 bases: TGTGCCAGCAGCAGGGGACGGAAGAACACTGAAGCTTTCTTT.

CDR3 residues: CASSLVAGNYGYTF. The CDR3 nucleotides are TGCGCCAGCAGCTTGGTGGCAGGCAACTATGGCTACACCTTC. The gene calls are TRBV5-1 and TRBJ1-2; no definite D call. From germline, CDR1 is SGHRS and CDR2 YFSETQ. This CDR3 comprises 14 residues. V was pared by 0 bases and J by 2 bases, with 8 bases between.

The chain combines TRBV5-1 with TRBJ1-5; tentatively, D is TRBD1 (6 bases). CDR1 and CDR2 (germline): SGHRS, YFSETQ. This CDR3 region has 15 residues. Deletions cut 5 bases from V and 1 base from J, with 13 bases between. CDR3 DNA sequence: TGCGCCAGCAGGTCAGGGGAATCCAGCAATCAGCCCCAGCATTTT. Protein: CASRSGESSNQPQHF.

V gene TRBV7-2 combines with J gene TRBJ1-5; D is undetermined. The CDR3 loop spans 15 amino acids. Trimming shortened V by 4 bases and J by 3 bases, and 13 bases separated the two germline ends. Germline CDR1 reads SGHTA; CDR2 reads FQGNSA. Here the CDR3 DNA reads TGTGCCAGCAGCTCCCTACCGGCGGCCAATCAGCCCCAGCATTTT. The encoded protein is CASSSLPAANQPQHF.

This rearrangement joins TRBV7-9 to TRBJ1-4; 9 nucleotides line up with TRBD1. Looked up from germline, CDR1 is SEHNR and CDR2 is FQNEAQ (reference sequence). Germline trimming cut 4 bases from V and 7 bases from J; bases unmatched to any gene: 13. The CDR3 is 17 residues long. The CDR3 nucleotides are TGTGCCAGCAGCTCGGACAGGGGCTTTAGTATAATTGAAAAACTGTTTTTT. It encodes CASSSDRGFSIIEKLFF.

The genes are TRBV5-8 and TRBJ1-5, with D tentatively TRBD1 (6 bases). The V end was cut by 4 bases, the J end by 2 bases, with 13 bases between. Germline V gene lookup returns CDR1 SGHTS and CDR2 YDEGEE. The CDR3 is 15 residues long. The CDR3 coding sequence is TGTGCCAGCAGCCACAGGGATCGGGGCAATCAGCCCCAGCATTTT. It translates to CASSHRDRGNQPQHF. Together with reference TRBV5-8 and TRBJ1-5, the CDR3 gives the full variable domain: EAGVTQSPTHLIKTRGQQATLRCSPISGHTSVYWYQQALGLGLQFLLWYDEGEERNRGNFPPRFSGRQFPNYSSELNVNALELEDSALYLCASSHRDRGNQPQHFGDGTRLSIL.

The gene calls are TRBV18 and TRBJ1-3; unclear D gene. Trimming took 2 bases from V and 0 from J, leaving 8 bases between them. Germline loops: CDR1 KGHSH, CDR2 LQKENI. The CDR3 totals 15 residues. The CDR3 sequence: CASSPNLSSGNTIYF. The DNA for the CDR3 is TGTGCCAGCTCACCAAACTTGAGCTCTGGAAACACCATATATTTT.

This clone was observed a few times. The chain employs TRBV5-8 and TRBJ2-2, with 9 bases identical to TRBD1. Trimming cost V 4 bases and J 3 bases; bases outside gene matches: 4. The CDR3 is 15 amino acids. Per the germline V gene, CDR1 is SGHTS and CDR2 is YDEGEE. The CDR3: CASSGQGWDTGELFF. The CDR3 coding sequence is TGTGCCAGCAGCGGACAGGGGTGGGACACCGGGGAGCTGTTTTTT.

This clone showed up just once. J is TRBJ1-5 and V is TRBV6-1; D may be TRBD1 (5 bases). Germline lookup yields CDR1 MNHNS and CDR2 SASEGT. With 4 bases removed from V and 0 bases from J, the gap between germline ends came to 13 bases. The CDR3 is 16 amino acids. The CDR3 sequence is CASSVDSPYSNQPQHF. The CDR3 DNA reads as TGTGCCAGCAGTGTTGACAGTCCATATAGCAATCAGCCCCAGCATTTT.

The J gene is TRBJ2-7, the V gene TRBV18, with a tentative D call TRBD2 (6 bases). Per germline, CDR1 KGHSH and CDR2 LQKENI. V lost 6 bases and J 0 bases, leaving 9 bases between the germline ends. CDR3 length: 13 amino acids. CDR3 sequence reads: CASSLGLSYEQYF. CDR3 coding DNA: TGTGCCAGCTCCCTGGGACTCTCCTACGAGCAGTACTTC.